The 7 T cell receptor beta chains reported below all come from one sample, sequenced in a study of cytomegalovirus exposure and HLA in healthy donors. A multiplex PCR was run with 60 Vbeta primers and 13 Jbeta primers. Sequencing used immunoSEQ multiplex PCR; TCRdb keeps in-frame clones, though not all of them. There are 95,000 to 110,000 clones in the sample; approximately 76% occur only once, and less than 2.5% lies in the top ten. The sequenced material came from PBMCs. Receptor source: a man between 18 and 35 years old in good health and CMV-seronegative.

The chain couples TRBV11-2 to TRBJ2-6; tentative D call: TRBD1 (6 bases). V gave up 3 bases and J gave up 1 base, with 10 bases separating them. In germline, CDR1 is SGHAT, CDR2 FQNNGV. The CDR3 runs to 16 residues. The CDR3 nucleotides read TGTGCCAGCAGCTTGACCGGGACATCTGGGGCCAACGTCCTGACTTTC. Translating gives CASSLTGTSGANVLTF.

This clone showed up just once. The J gene is TRBJ2-5, the V gene TRBV27; 8 bases map to TRBD2. Germline loops: CDR1 MNHEY, CDR2 SMNVEV (reference sequence). This CDR3 spans 16 amino acids. Trimming at V came to 3 bases and at J to 0 bases, leaving 6 bases not matched to a gene. DNA for the CDR3: TGTGCCAGCAGTTTCCGAGCGGGGGACAACCAAGAGACCCAGTACTTC. It translates to CASSFRAGDNQETQYF.

The chain couples TRBV6-5 to TRBJ2-2; the D gene is possibly TRBD1 (5 bases). V lost 1 base to trimming and J lost 6 bases, with 9 bases between them. This CDR3 is built from 14 residues. Germline lookup yields CDR1 MNHEY and CDR2 SVGAGI. As DNA, the CDR3 is TGTGCCAGCAGTTACTGGCAGGGCGCCGGGGAGCTGTTTTTT. Protein: CASSYWQGAGELFF.

The V and J genes are TRBV10-1 and TRBJ2-3, with TRBD2 matching over 10 bases. Germline V CDR1 and CDR2: WNHNN, SYGVQD (reference sequence). V lost 0 bases to trimming and J lost 6 bases; unmatched junction nucleotides: 3. The CDR3 totals 15 residues. CDR3 sequence: CASSESLAGVDTQYF. The DNA of the CDR3 is TGCGCCAGCAGTGAGTCCCTAGCGGGGGTGGATACGCAGTATTTT.

This chain joins TRBV5-1 and TRBJ2-2; TRBD1 matches 9 bases. The trim removed 5 bases at V and 5 bases at J, leaving 19 bases unmatched. CDR1 is SGHRS, CDR2 YFSETQ, per germline. The CDR3 is made up of 19 amino acids. The CDR3 is CASRRGVVGTGRITGELFF. CDR3 in DNA: TGCGCCAGCAGACGAGGAGTTGTGGGGACAGGGAGGATTACCGGGGAGCTGTTTTTT.

The J gene is TRBJ1-5, the V gene TRBV29-1; D gene ambiguous. This CDR3 contains 15 residues. V lost 6 bases and J lost 2, with 17 bases in between. Germline CDR1 reads SQVTM; CDR2 reads ANQGSEA. CDR3 nucleotides: TGCAGCGTCGCCTTATCGGGTATCGGCAATCAGCCCCAGCATTTT. This translates into CSVALSGIGNQPQHF.

CDR3 coding DNA: TGTGCCAGCAGCCCGCGTCTCGGAAACACCATATATTTT. Its translation: CASSPRLGNTIYF. V gene TRBV7-9 combines with J gene TRBJ1-3; D ambiguous. V lost 5 bases, J lost 4 bases, and 9 bases lay in between. CDR1 and CDR2 (germline): SEHNR, FQNEAQ (reference sequence). CDR3 length: 13 amino acids.